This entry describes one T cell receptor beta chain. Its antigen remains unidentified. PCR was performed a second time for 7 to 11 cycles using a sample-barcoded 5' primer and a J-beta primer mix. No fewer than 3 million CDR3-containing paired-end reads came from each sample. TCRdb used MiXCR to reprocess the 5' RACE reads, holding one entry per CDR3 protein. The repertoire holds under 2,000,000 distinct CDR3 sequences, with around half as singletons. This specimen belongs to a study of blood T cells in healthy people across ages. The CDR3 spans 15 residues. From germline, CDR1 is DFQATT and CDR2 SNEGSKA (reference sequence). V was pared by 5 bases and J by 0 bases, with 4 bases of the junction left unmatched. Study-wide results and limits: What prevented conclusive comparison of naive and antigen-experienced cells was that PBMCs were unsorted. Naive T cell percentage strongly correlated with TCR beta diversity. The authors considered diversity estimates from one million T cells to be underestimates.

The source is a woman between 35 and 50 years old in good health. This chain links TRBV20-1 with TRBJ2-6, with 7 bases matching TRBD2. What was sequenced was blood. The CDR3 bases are TGCAGTGCTGGGGAGGGTGGCTCTGGGGCCAACGTCCTGACTTTC. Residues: CSAGEGGSGANVLTF.